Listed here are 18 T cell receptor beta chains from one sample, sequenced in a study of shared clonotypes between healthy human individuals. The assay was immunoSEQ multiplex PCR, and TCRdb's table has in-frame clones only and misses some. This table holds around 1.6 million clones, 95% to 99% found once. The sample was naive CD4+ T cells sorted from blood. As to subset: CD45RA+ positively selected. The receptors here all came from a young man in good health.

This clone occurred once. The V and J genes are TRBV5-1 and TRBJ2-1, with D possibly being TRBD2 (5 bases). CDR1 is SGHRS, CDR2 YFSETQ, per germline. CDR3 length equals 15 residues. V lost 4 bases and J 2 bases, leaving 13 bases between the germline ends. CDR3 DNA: TGCGCCAGCAGCCCTTTGAGCGGCACCTACAATGAGCAGTTCTTC. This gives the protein CASSPLSGTYNEQFF.

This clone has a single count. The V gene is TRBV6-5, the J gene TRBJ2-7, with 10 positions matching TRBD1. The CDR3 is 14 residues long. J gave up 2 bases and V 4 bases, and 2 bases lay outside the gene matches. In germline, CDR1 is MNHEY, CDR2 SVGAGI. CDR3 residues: CASSFDRGPYEQYF. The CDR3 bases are TGTGCCAGCAGTTTCGACAGGGGGCCCTACGAGCAGTACTTC.

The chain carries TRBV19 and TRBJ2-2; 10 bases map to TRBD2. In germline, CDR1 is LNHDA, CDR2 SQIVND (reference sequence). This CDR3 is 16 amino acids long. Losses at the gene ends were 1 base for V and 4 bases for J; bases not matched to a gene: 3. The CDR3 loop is CASSIGGTSVTGELFF. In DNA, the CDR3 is TGTGCCAGTAGTATAGGTGGGACTAGCGTCACCGGGGAGCTGTTTTTT.

The CDR3 DNA sequence: TGTGCCAGCAAGATATGGGCAGGGGCCACCGGGGAGCTGTTTTTT. This translates into CASKIWAGATGELFF. This chain links TRBV7-9 with TRBJ2-2; D possibly corresponds to TRBD1 (6 bases). CDR1 and CDR2 from the germline V gene are SEHNR and FQNEAQ (reference sequence). The CDR3 sequence is 15 residues long. Trimming cost V 7 bases and J 4 bases, with 16 bases left between them.

CDR3 DNA sequence: TGTGCCACACGGGACAGTCGGGACTCTGGAAACACCATATATTTT. It specifies CATRDSRDSGNTIYF. The chain combines TRBV10-3 with TRBJ1-3; 7 nucleotides agree with TRBD1. CDR3 length: 15 amino acids. Trimming at V came to 10 bases and at J to 0 bases, leaving 9 bases not matched to a gene. Germline V gene data show CDR1 as ENHRY and CDR2 as SYGVKD.

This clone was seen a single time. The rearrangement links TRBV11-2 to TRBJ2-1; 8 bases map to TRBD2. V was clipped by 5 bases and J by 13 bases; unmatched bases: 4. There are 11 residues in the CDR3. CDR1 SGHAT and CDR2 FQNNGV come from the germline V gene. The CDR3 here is CASSHGGGQFF. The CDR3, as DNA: TGTGCCAGCAGCCACGGGGGGGGTCAGTTCTTC.

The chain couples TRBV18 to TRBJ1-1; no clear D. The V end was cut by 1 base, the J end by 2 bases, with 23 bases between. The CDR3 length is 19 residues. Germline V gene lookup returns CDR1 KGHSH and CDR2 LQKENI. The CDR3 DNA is TGTGCCAGCTCACCACGGCAAGCGGGGTTTGGCGCTGGTAACACTGAAGCTTTCTTT. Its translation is CASSPRQAGFGAGNTEAFF.

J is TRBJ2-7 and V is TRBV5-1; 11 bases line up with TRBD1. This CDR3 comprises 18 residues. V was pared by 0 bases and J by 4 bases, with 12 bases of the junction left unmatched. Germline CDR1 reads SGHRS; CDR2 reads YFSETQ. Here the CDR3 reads CASSLALTGQGAHYEQYF. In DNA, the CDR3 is TGCGCCAGCAGCTTGGCCCTAACTGGACAGGGGGCGCATTACGAGCAGTACTTC.

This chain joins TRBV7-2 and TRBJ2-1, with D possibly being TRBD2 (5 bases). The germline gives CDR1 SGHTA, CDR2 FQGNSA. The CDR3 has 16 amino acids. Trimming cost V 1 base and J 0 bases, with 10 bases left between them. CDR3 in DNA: TGTGCCAGCAGCTTAGTCGCGGGCCTCTCCTACAATGAGCAGTTCTTC. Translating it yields CASSLVAGLSYNEQFF.

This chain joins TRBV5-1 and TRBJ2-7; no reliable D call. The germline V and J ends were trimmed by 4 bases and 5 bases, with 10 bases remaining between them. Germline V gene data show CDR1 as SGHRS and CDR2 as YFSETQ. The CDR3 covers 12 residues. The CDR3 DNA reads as TGCGCCAGCAGCATAAACCAAGACGAGCAGTACTTC. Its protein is CASSINQDEQYF.

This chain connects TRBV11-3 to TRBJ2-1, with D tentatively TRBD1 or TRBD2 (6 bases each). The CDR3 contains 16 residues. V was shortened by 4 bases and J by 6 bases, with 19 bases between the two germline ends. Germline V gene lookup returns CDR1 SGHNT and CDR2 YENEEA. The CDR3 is CASSWAQIQGGNEQFF. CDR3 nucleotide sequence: TGTGCCAGCAGCTGGGCCCAAATACAGGGAGGCAATGAGCAGTTCTTC.

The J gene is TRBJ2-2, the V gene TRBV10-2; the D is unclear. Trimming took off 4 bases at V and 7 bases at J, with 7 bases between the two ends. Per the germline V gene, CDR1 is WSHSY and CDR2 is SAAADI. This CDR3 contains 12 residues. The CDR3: CASSVQNGELFF. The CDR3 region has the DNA TGCGCCAGCAGTGTTCAAAACGGGGAGCTGTTTTTT.

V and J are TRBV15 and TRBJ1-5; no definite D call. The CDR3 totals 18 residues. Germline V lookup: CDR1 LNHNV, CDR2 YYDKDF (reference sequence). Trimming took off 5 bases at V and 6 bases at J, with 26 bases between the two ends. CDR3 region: CATSSGKGLEGLGQPQHF. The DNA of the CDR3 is TGTGCCACCAGCTCAGGAAAAGGGCTTGAGGGCTTGGGTCAGCCCCAGCATTTT.

The CDR3 region is CASRPWGGDTQYF. CDR3 coding DNA: TGTGCCAGCAGACCTTGGGGTGGGGATACGCAGTACTTC. The chain recombines TRBV27 with TRBJ2-7, with D unclear. CDR3 length: 13 amino acids. Germline V lookup: CDR1 MNHEY, CDR2 SMNVEV (reference sequence). Trimming shortened V by 6 bases and J by 9 bases, and 18 bases separated the two germline ends.

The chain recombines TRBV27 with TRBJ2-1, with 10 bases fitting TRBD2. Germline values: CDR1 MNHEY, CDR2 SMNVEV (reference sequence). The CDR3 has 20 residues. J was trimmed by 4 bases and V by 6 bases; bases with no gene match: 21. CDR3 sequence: CASRSEINPVLAGAYNEQFF. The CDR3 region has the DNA TGTGCCAGCAGATCCGAAATCAACCCGGTTCTAGCGGGAGCGTACAATGAGCAGTTCTTC.

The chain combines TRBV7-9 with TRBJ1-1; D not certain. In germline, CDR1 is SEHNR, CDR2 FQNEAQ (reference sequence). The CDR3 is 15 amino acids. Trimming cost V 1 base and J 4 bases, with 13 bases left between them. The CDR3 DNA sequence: TGTGCCAGCAGCTTAGGGAGGGTGGACGTCACTGAAGCTTTCTTT. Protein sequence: CASSLGRVDVTEAFF.

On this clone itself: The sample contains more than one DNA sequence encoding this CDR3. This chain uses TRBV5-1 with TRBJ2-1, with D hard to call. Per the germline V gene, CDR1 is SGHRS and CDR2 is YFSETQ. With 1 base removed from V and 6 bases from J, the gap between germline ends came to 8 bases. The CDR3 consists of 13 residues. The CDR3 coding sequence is TGCGCCAGCAGCTTGTTGGGTCTCAATGAGCAGTTCTTC. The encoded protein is CASSLLGLNEQFF.

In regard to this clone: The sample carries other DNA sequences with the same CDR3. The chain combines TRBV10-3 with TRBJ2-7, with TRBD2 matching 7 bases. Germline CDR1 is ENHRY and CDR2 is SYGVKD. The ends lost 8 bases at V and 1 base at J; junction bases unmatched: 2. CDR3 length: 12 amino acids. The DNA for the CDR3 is TGTGCCATCTCAGCGGGATCCTACGAGCAGTACTTC. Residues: CAISAGSYEQYF.